This TCR beta chain was observed in a study of beta chain features in type 1 diabetes (dated by TCRdb to between 2017 and 2018). About the study as a whole: Mean age, gender distribution, total cell number and subset yield did not differ between patients and healthy donors. Whereas all 30 or so donors provided naive and central memory subsets, regulatory and stem cell-like memory subsets were isolated from just 8 patients and about 8 healthy donors. In the study, recently diagnosed type 1 diabetes patients and matched healthy donors were compared on the TCRB repertoires of their sorted circulating CD4+ T cell subsets. A total of roughly 99 million sorted cells were examined across all samples, and the number of cells per subset was strongly correlated with RNA yield. Study-wide findings and limitations: At VDJ recombination sites, patients with type 1 diabetes made fewer insertions and deleted more nucleotides, a pattern implying thymic rearrangement abnormalities. Naive, central memory and regulatory TCRB repertoires appeared more similar among patients than among healthy donors. Because the HLA sub-analyses included only small numbers of individuals, any influence of HLA type on TCRB rearrangement was left unresolved. Shorter templates might have been favored by PCR, but patient and control samples were amplified and corrected together, so both groups would have been affected equally by any skew. Because cDNA rather than genomic DNA was sequenced, highly expressing activated cells could have been over-represented, although no difference in activation and CD3 levels was found between groups. In all four CD4+ subsets, TCRB CDR3 length was moderately but significantly shorter in type 1 diabetes patients.

From each donor, a single peripheral blood sample of about 100 mL on average was drawn into heparinised tubes. A BD FACSAria II was used to sort naive, central memory, regulatory and stem cell-like memory CD4+ T cells with a panel that included CD45RO, CCR7, CD25, CD127, CD95 and CD27. All sorted populations exceeded 95% purity. PBMCs were isolated right away by Lymphoprep density gradient centrifugation and were stained directly, without culture. So that batch effects would be minimized, each experiment stained and sorted samples in pairs, pairing one healthy donor with one patient. A remark on this clone: Its antigen is unknown. Qualities for individual bases were not recorded, and no much larger clone is one base off.

The entire amount of isolated RNA was reverse transcribed using the High Capacity cDNA Reverse Transcription Kit, so the sequenced TCRB transcripts were expressed ones. Deep immunoSEQ sequencing was applied to naive, central memory and regulatory T cell samples, giving an average of around 3.8 million total reads per sample. Sorted cells were lysed in RLT buffer, and RNA was extracted using DNase-treated RNeasy Micro or Mini kits according to cell number. To prevent cross-contamination, every cell subset was processed on its own, while patient and healthy donor samples were processed together. The immunoSEQ multiplex PCR was used to amplify TCRB sequences from cDNA, yielding 87-bp fragments that span the CDR3 region. Amplicons were sequenced on the Illumina HiSeq platform. As for the authors' bioinformatics: PCR bias was corrected computationally using synthetic template baselines, and reads within Hamming distance 2 were collapsed, with unmergeable singletons discarded. Reads were aligned against IMGT so that V, D and J genes, CDR3 length and insertions or deletions at six rearrangement sites could be assigned. Within each subset, clonotype counts were normalized to the number of sorted cells before true diversity and Gini coefficients were calculated with the tcR R package. The overlap coefficient, calculated on TCRB nucleotide sequences, was used to measure repertoire sharing. TCRdb provides this immuneACCESS table in a form limited to in-frame rearrangements. Some clones are lacking; in checked studies, under half of them reflect an unresolved V gene, and why the rest are absent is not known. That table furnishes V, J and clone size, whereas the DNA furnished D and trimming. Within this sample are 93,000 or so clones, with roughly 28% of them counted one time only. The ten largest make up 0.5% to 0.6% of the sample.

The germline V gene (reference sequence) gives CDR1 as LNHDA and CDR2 as SQIVND. V sheds 3 bases and J sheds 1 base, leaving 5 bases between their ends. There are 13 amino acids in the CDR3, from cysteine to phenylalanine inclusive. Just CDR3 DNA is preserved here, 39 bases in frame from base 1. This receptor was identified in a young woman with type 1 diabetes. Sequencing was performed on central memory CD4+ T cells from blood. The V gene is TRBV19 and the J gene is TRBJ2-3; the D gene is unclear. The nucleotides are TGTGCCAGTAGTATCTCCCGCACAGATACGCAGTATTTT. It is translated as CASSISRTDTQYF. This CDR3, with the reference TRBV19 and TRBJ2-3 proteins standing in past its ends, gives the full variable domain DGGITQSPKYLFRKEGQNVTLSCEQNLNHDAMYWYRQDPGQGLRLIYYSQIVNDFQKGDIAEGYSVSREKKESFPLTVTSAQKNPTAFYLCASSISRTDTQYFGPGTRLTVL.